This entry describes one TCR beta chain. The target antigen is unknown. The data stem from a study of cytomegalovirus exposure and HLA in healthy donors. This CDR3 spans 13 amino acids. Looked up from germline, CDR1 is MNHNS and CDR2 is SASEGT. V was trimmed by 4 bases and J by 4 bases, leaving 10 bases between them. Study-wide results and caveats: Most observed TCR sequences were rare, whereas some public TCRs were detected in many donors. A list of 150 or so TCR beta chains associated with cytomegalovirus was given. CMV serostatus stood as the only immune exposure information on hand.

Use of 60 Vbeta and 13 Jbeta primers characterized the PCR. Measured with immunoSEQ multiplex PCR; TCRdb has only the in-frame clones, and not every one. This repertoire includes approximately 150,000 clones. This chain uses TRBV6-1 with TRBJ1-1; D might be TRBD1 (5 bases). Sequencing was performed on PBMCs. This sequence was found in a woman aged 18-29 years in good health and CMV-seronegative. The CDR3: CASSVWGGTEAFF. The CDR3 bases are TGTGCCAGCAGTGTATGGGGGGGCACTGAAGCTTTCTTT.